Presented here are 9 T cell receptor beta chains from one specimen sequenced in a study of blood T cell repertoires in COVID-19. Repertoires were generated with immunoSEQ multiplex PCR, while TCRdb's copy carries only in-frame clones and drops some. The sample carries over 200,000 clones, approximately 83% recorded once. Material for sequencing was peripheral blood. These TCRs come from a woman aged 25-40 years who had recovered from COVID-19.

This clone appeared a single time. The rearrangement uses TRBV6-1 and TRBJ2-3, with D possibly TRBD1 on 5 matching bases. V dropped 1 base and J dropped 5 bases, with 19 bases sitting between them. Germline V CDR1 and CDR2: MNHNS, SASEGT. The CDR3 runs 17 residues. The CDR3 here is CASSEEIRGGLGDTQYF. For the CDR3, the DNA is TGTGCCAGCAGTGAAGAGATAAGGGGCGGTTTGGGAGATACGCAGTATTTT.

The V gene is TRBV6-5, the J gene TRBJ1-4; TRBD1 is a possible D gene (5 bases). Germline CDR1 and CDR2: MNHEY and SVGAGI. Trimming shortened V by 5 bases and J by 11 bases, and 15 bases separated the two germline ends. The CDR3 length is 13 residues. DNA for the CDR3: TGTGCCAGCAGTCCCGGGGGGATCGGGAAACTGTTTTTT. This encodes CASSPGGIGKLFF.

The chain carries TRBV5-6 and TRBJ2-7; D gene uncertain. The CDR3 spans 13 residues. Germline V CDR1 and CDR2: SGHDT, YYEEEE. Deletions cut 0 bases from V and 3 bases from J, with 7 bases between. In DNA form, the CDR3 reads TGTGCCAGCAGCTTGGTCAATTTCTACGAGCAGTACTTC. It codes for CASSLVNFYEQYF.

This chain connects TRBV3-1 (or the pseudogene TRBV3-2) to TRBJ1-4, with a weak D call TRBD1 (5 bases). CDR1 is LGHDT and CDR2 is YNNKEL in the germline V gene (reference sequence). Trimming took 1 base from V and 7 from J, leaving 10 bases between them. This CDR3 is built from 14 residues. Here the CDR3 reads CASSQVSRVEKLFF. The CDR3 region has the DNA TGTGCCAGCAGCCAAGTAAGCAGGGTTGAAAAACTGTTTTTT.

The V call is TRBV2, the J call TRBJ2-5, with D possibly TRBD1 on 5 matching bases. The CDR3 sequence is 15 residues long. Germline V gene sequence: CDR1 SNHLY, CDR2 FYNNEI. Trimming left V 10 bases short and J 1 base short, with 19 bases between. Here the CDR3 reads CATDLNRGRQETQYF. Here the CDR3 DNA reads TGTGCCACCGACCTTAATAGGGGTCGCCAAGAGACCCAGTACTTC. Combining the CDR3 with reference TRBV2 and TRBJ2-5 gives the whole variable domain EPEVTQTPSHQVTQMGQEVILRCVPISNHLYFYWYRQILGQKVEFLVSFYNNEISEKSEIFDDQFSVERPDGSNFTLKIRSTKLEDSAMYFCATDLNRGRQETQYFGPGTRLLVL.

The chain combines TRBV7-3 with TRBJ1-2; TRBD1 is a possible D gene (5 bases). Looked up from germline, CDR1 is SGHTA and CDR2 is FQGTGA. The ends were cut back, 1 base at V and 6 bases at J, with 12 bases in the middle. CDR3 length equals 14 residues. The CDR3 reads CASSLIPGRDGYTF. The CDR3 DNA is TGTGCCAGCAGCTTAATCCCAGGGAGGGATGGCTACACCTTC.

The gene calls are TRBV7-2 and TRBJ2-5, with 7 bases fitting TRBD2. The V gene's germline CDR1 is SGHTA and CDR2 FQGNSA. With 2 bases clipped from V and 2 bases from J, the junction kept 11 bases outside the gene matches. This CDR3 contains 17 residues. The CDR3 protein is CASSLRRAGTQQETQYF. Here the CDR3 DNA reads TGTGCCAGCAGCTTAAGGAGAGCGGGGACCCAACAAGAGACCCAGTACTTC.

This chain connects TRBV6-1 to TRBJ2-3; 10 nucleotides match TRBD1. Germline V CDR1 and CDR2: MNHNS, SASEGT. After removal of 2 bases from V and 4 bases from J, the junction contained 9 bases not matched to a gene. This CDR3 spans 17 amino acids. CDR3 residues: CASSEIRGTGESDTQYF. CDR3 nucleotide sequence: TGTGCCAGCAGTGAAATTAGAGGGACAGGGGAATCAGATACGCAGTATTTT.

The chain carries TRBV18 and TRBJ2-5, with TRBD1 matching 8 bases. Looked up from germline, CDR1 is KGHSH and CDR2 is LQKENI. Unmatched junction bases numbered 1, after V lost 3 bases and J lost 4 bases. The CDR3 runs to 13 residues. The CDR3 DNA is TGTGCCAGCTCACCCGACAGGGGAGAGACCCAGTACTTC. Its protein product is CASSPDRGETQYF.